This T cell receptor (beta chain) derives from a study of OX40 agonist ivuxolimab in advanced cancers. About the study: Age averaged 60 years (range roughly 23 to 79), and just over 80% were male.

In this sample, this clone turned up a few times. TCRdb's copy holds only in-frame clones and misses some; the assay was immunoSEQ multiplex PCR. The data hold roughly 13,000 clones, with around nine tenths observed a single time. In germline, CDR1 is SGHTA, CDR2 FQGNSA. The CDR3 is 15 amino acids. Trimming stripped 5 bases from V and 6 bases from J, with 14 bases between. This sequence originates from an adult with an advanced solid tumor such as melanoma, head and neck, liver or kidney cancer. The chain employs TRBV7-2 and TRBJ1-6; TRBD1 might be the D (6 bases). Material: CD4+ or CD8+ T cells sorted from blood, obtained in a trial of the OX40 agonist ivuxolimab. The CDR3 DNA is TGTGCCAGCAGCGAACAGGGCTGGCTTAATTCACCCCTCCACTTT. Translating it yields CASSEQGWLNSPLHF.